Listed here are 13 T cell receptor beta chains from one sample, sequenced in a study of T cells in Graves' hyperthyroidism and ophthalmopathy. RNA transcripts served as the template for amplifying TCR beta CDR3 regions. TCR CDR3 regions were first amplified by RT-PCR with HTBI primers. TCRdb analysed the multiplex PCR reads with MiXCR anew, one entry per CDR3 protein. The sample comprises about 560,000 distinct CDR3 sequences, less than 15% of which are singletons, and approximately 13% rests with the top ten. Sequencing was performed on blood. Every receptor here comes from a woman aged 40 to 49 with Graves' hyperthyroidism.

This chain uses TRBV7-3 with TRBJ2-5; 11 nucleotides line up with TRBD2. From germline, CDR1 is SGHTA and CDR2 FQGTGA. J was trimmed by 7 bases and V by 5 bases; bases with no gene match: 18. This CDR3 is 18 amino acids long. CDR3 sequence (DNA): TGTGCCAGCAGCGCAAACCCGACTAGCGGGACGATGCTGGGGACCCAGTACTTC. This translates into CASSANPTSGTMLGTQYF. The full variable domain, rest sourced from reference TRBV7-3 and TRBJ2-5, is GAGVSQTPSNKVTEKGKYVELRCDPISGHTALYWYRQSLGQGPEFLIYFQGTGAADDSGLPNDRFFAVRPEGSVSTLKIQRTERGDSAVYLCASSANPTSGTMLGTQYFGPGTRLLVL.

The V and J genes are TRBV4-1 and TRBJ2-1; TRBD2 agrees at 8 bases. V lost 6 bases, J lost 0 bases, and 10 bases stayed unmatched. The CDR3 consists of 17 residues. Germline lookup yields CDR1 MGHRA and CDR2 YSYEKL. As DNA, the CDR3 is TGCGCCAGCAGTCAAAGGGCCAGCGGGAGCTCCTACAATGAGCAGTTCTTC. As protein: CASSQRASGSSYNEQFF.

This clonotype was seen at least ten times. The chain's CDR3 is CASNPGHMNTEAFF. The CDR3 DNA sequence: TGTGCCAGTAACCCGGGACATATGAACACTGAAGCTTTCTTT. V and J are TRBV28 and TRBJ1-1; tentatively, D is TRBD1 (6 bases). This CDR3 has 14 amino acids. Germline CDR1 and CDR2: MDHEN and SYDVKM. The V end was cut by 9 bases, the J end by 0 bases, with 14 bases between.

This rearrangement joins TRBV3-1 to TRBJ2-4; D remains ambiguous. Germline-derived CDR1 and CDR2 are LGHDT and YNNKEL (reference sequence). V was pared by 4 bases and J by 2 bases, with 9 bases between. This CDR3 spans 14 amino acids. The CDR3 DNA reads as TGTGCCAGCAGCCCGGACCGTTCCAAAAACATTCAGTACTTC. It encodes CASSPDRSKNIQYF.

The rearrangement joins TRBV4-1 to TRBJ2-7, with D tentatively TRBD1 (5 bases). Per the germline V gene, CDR1 is MGHRA and CDR2 is YSYEKL. CDR3 length: 15 residues. The V and J ends lost 0 bases and 3 bases respectively, with 12 bases between them. The CDR3 DNA reads TGCGCCAGCAGCCAAGACCCCGGACACTACTACGAGCAGTACTTC. It codes for CASSQDPGHYYEQYF.

The gene calls are TRBV29-1 and TRBJ2-1; 15 nucleotides line up with TRBD2. There are 16 residues in the CDR3. Germline-derived CDR1 and CDR2 are SQVTM and ANQGSEA. With 3 bases clipped from V and 0 bases from J, the junction kept 0 bases outside the gene matches. CDR3 in amino acids: CSVEGLAGGSYNEQFF. In nucleotides, the CDR3 is TGCAGCGTTGAGGGACTAGCGGGAGGCTCCTACAATGAGCAGTTCTTC.

This clonotype was detected only a few times. The chain employs TRBV20-1 and TRBJ2-7, with D possibly called TRBD1 or TRBD2 (5 bases each). Trimming pared 0 bases from V and 2 bases from J, leaving 11 bases between. CDR3 size: 14 residues. Germline CDR1 is DFQATT and CDR2 is SNEGSKA (reference sequence). The CDR3 region has the DNA TGCAGTGCTAGAGAGGACGGGGCGACCTACGAGCAGTACTTC. Amino acid sequence: CSAREDGATYEQYF.

This clonotype was picked up many times. Written as DNA, the CDR3 is TGTGCCAGCACTCTCAACAACGCCGAGCAGTACTTC. Its protein product is CASTLNNAEQYF. The chain is built from TRBV12-3 or TRBV12-4 and TRBJ2-7; the D is unclear. The CDR3 is 12 amino acids. V lost 7 bases, J lost 6 bases, and 13 bases lay in between.

Many counts were recorded for this clonotype. This chain joins TRBV28 and TRBJ2-1, with D possibly TRBD2 on 5 matching bases. From germline, CDR1 is MDHEN and CDR2 SYDVKM. Trimming cost V 2 bases and J 9 bases, with 8 bases left between them. The CDR3 is 12 amino acids. The CDR3 DNA is TGTGCCAGCAGTTTAGATGGGAGTGAGCAGTTCTTC. Its protein is CASSLDGSEQFF. Full variable domain (outside the CDR3, taken from reference TRBV28 and TRBJ2-1): DVKVTQSSRYLVKRTGEKVFLECVQDMDHENMFWYRQDPGLGLRLIYFSYDVKMKEKGDIPEGYSVSREKKERFSLILESASTNQTSMYLCASSLDGSEQFFGPGTRLTVL.

V usage is TRBV6-4 and J usage is TRBJ2-2; maybe TRBD1 (6 bases). V lost 6 bases to trimming and J lost 7 bases, with 18 bases between them. The CDR3 runs to 15 residues. The germline V gene encodes CDR1 MRHNA and CDR2 SNTAGT. CDR3 coding DNA: TGTGCCAGCAGCTCAATGCCAGGGGAAATCGGGGAGCTGTTTTTT. Protein: CASSSMPGEIGELFF.

This chain connects TRBV20-1 to TRBJ2-3, with 13 positions matching TRBD2. Germline lookup yields CDR1 DFQATT and CDR2 SNEGSKA (reference sequence). Unmatched junction bases numbered 10, after V lost 3 bases and J lost 1 base. The CDR3 totals 18 residues. The CDR3 DNA reads TGCAGTGCTAGTGGGGGGACTAGCGGGGCCCGACGCACAGATACGCAGTATTTT. This gives the protein CSASGGTSGARRTDTQYF.

This chain links TRBV9 with TRBJ1-4; the match to TRBD1 covers 10 bases. V shed 4 bases and J 8 bases; nucleotides not matched to a gene: 8. The CDR3 covers 15 residues. Germline V CDR1 and CDR2: SGDLS, YYNGEE. The CDR3 sequence is CASSLGTGEWEKLFF. DNA of the CDR3: TGTGCCAGCAGCCTCGGGACAGGGGAGTGGGAAAAACTGTTTTTT.

The sample holds many counts of this clonotype. The V gene is TRBV6-1, the J gene TRBJ1-1; maybe TRBD1 (5 bases). Germline assignment: CDR1 MNHNS and CDR2 SASEGT. The CDR3 is 14 residues long. With 4 bases removed from V and 5 bases from J, the gap between germline ends came to 14 bases. The CDR3 bases are TGTGCCAGCAGTGGAATAGGGGTGCGGACTGAAGCTTTCTTT. The encoded protein is CASSGIGVRTEAFF.